This T cell receptor (beta chain) was documented in a study of blood T cell repertoires in COVID-19. This clone is a singleton in its sample. Libraries were prepared by immunoSEQ multiplex PCR; TCRdb keeps only in-frame clonotypes and omits some of them. In the table there are about 81,000 clones, 70% to 85% of which are singletons. Germline V CDR1 and CDR2: MNHEY, SVGAGI. The CDR3 has 15 amino acids. V lost 2 bases, J lost 3 bases, and 14 bases lay in between. The chain recombines TRBV6-5 with TRBJ2-7; possible D gene TRBD2, 6 bases. Source material: peripheral blood. This TCR came from a human donor in a cohort sampled during active COVID-19. The CDR3 reads CASSYGRRRDYEQYF. As DNA, the CDR3 is TGTGCCAGCAGTTACGGGAGGAGGAGAGACTACGAGCAGTACTTC.